There are a few counts of the clone carrying this T cell receptor beta chain. Its antigen is undetermined. RNA transcripts provided the source from which TCR beta CDR3 regions were amplified. The HTBI primer set drove a first-round RT-PCR of the TCR CDR3. TCRdb reprocessed the multiplex PCR reads with MiXCR, giving one entry per CDR3 protein. Among some 420,000 distinct CDR3 sequences listed, roughly an eighth were seen once. The data belong to a study of T cells in Graves' hyperthyroidism and ophthalmopathy. The study, taken as a whole, reports: The model predicted ophthalmopathy a median around six months before onset. The blood repertoire included most of the expanded thyroid clonotypes above 0.001.

Lactation, pregnancy, other autoimmune disease or uncontrolled infection excluded patients. Clinical symptoms, serum thyroxine, TRAb, thyroid ultrasound and orbital computed tomography informed diagnoses. Germline assignment: CDR1 LNHDA and CDR2 SQIVND (reference sequence). This CDR3 has 16 residues. V gave up 0 bases and J gave up 2 bases; unmatched junction bases: 4. V is TRBV19 and J is TRBJ2-7; 10 bases fit TRBD1. The sample comprised blood. The clonotype originates from a woman between 18 and 30 years old with Graves' hyperthyroidism. This CDR3 is CASSIDVGTGAYEQYF. Here the CDR3 DNA reads TGTGCCAGTAGTATAGATGTCGGGACAGGGGCCTACGAGCAGTACTTC.